The next 10 T cell receptor beta chains were all read from a single sample in a study of Graves' ophthalmopathy and Graves' hyperthyroidism. Amplified TCR beta CDR3 regions were obtained using RNA transcripts as template. HTBI-primed first-round RT-PCR preceded second-round multiplex PCR. Each CDR3 protein is one row after TCRdb ran MiXCR on the multiplex PCR reads. The sample includes approximately 17,000 distinct CDR3 sequences, 46% seen only once; the top ten take roughly 23%. Sequencing was performed on peripheral blood. The receptors shown here come from a woman aged 40-49 years with stable Graves' hyperthyroidism.

J is TRBJ2-7 and V is TRBV4-3; 9 bases are shared with TRBD2. The germline gives CDR1 LGHNA, CDR2 YSLEER. With 1 base clipped from V and 2 bases from J, the junction kept 3 bases outside the gene matches. The CDR3 runs 15 residues. The CDR3 DNA is TGCGCCAGCAGCCAAGTTCCTAGCGGGACCTACGAGCAGTACTTC. Its protein is CASSQVPSGTYEQYF.

Note on this clonotype: One junction end does not reproduce the germline sequence, and a read error may be involved. The V gene is TRBV7-2, the J gene TRBJ2-7, with D unclear. The CDR3 length is 15 residues. Germline V gene sequence: CDR1 SGHTA, CDR2 FQGNSA. The CDR3 coding sequence is TGTGCCAGCAGCTTAGGCTGGAGCGTTCCCTACGGGCAGTACTTC. Residues: CASSLGWSVPYGQYF.

About this clonotype: Since a much larger clone is just one base distant, this may be a read error. Given the absence of the conserved phenylalanine or tryptophan at the CDR3 end, a read error is likely. The genes are TRBV14 and TRBJ1-2; D is uncertain. CDR3 length: 15 residues. The V gene lost 5 bases and the J gene lost 4 bases, with 17 bases spanning the gap. Germline V gene data show CDR1 as SGHDN and CDR2 as FVKESK. CDR3 nucleotides: TGTGCCAGCAGCGACGACCCAGGCTGGAGCTATGGCTACACCTTA. Translating gives CASSDDPGWSYGYTL.

As regards this clonotype: A much more abundant neighbour one base away suggests this may be a read error. V gene TRBV20-1 combines with J gene TRBJ2-1; 7 bases fit TRBD2. The germline CDR1 and CDR2 sequences are DFQATT and SNEGSKA (reference sequence). The CDR3 sequence is 18 residues long. The trim removed 4 bases at V and 2 bases at J, leaving 17 bases unmatched. CDR3 amino acids: CSAIVSTASGYTYNEQFF. For the CDR3, the DNA is TGCAGTGCTATTGTCTCTACAGCTAGCGGATATACCTACAATGAGCAGTTCTTC.

Many counts were recorded for this clonotype. V and J are TRBV5-4 and TRBJ1-5; TRBD1 is a possible D gene (5 bases). The length of the CDR3 is 13 residues. V lost 4 bases to trimming and J lost 9 bases, with 14 bases between them. Germline CDR1 SGHNT, CDR2 YYREEE (reference sequence). CDR3 amino acids: CASSAGRGGPQHF. CDR3 nucleotides: TGTGCCAGCAGCGCTGGGAGGGGAGGGCCCCAGCATTTT.

This clonotype is deemed medium-sized (0.01 to 0.1%). V usage is TRBV24-1 and J usage is TRBJ1-1; D call uncertain. V gave up 1 base and J gave up 1 base, with 3 bases separating them. CDR1 and CDR2 (germline): KGHDR, SFDVKD. The CDR3 loop spans 13 amino acids. CDR3 sequence reads: CATSDLGNTEAFF. Here the CDR3 DNA reads TGTGCCACCAGTGATTTAGGGAACACTGAAGCTTTCTTT.

About this clonotype: With a much larger clone just one base away, this may be a read error. The V call is TRBV20-1, the J call TRBJ2-1; 10 nucleotides match TRBD2. CDR3 length: 16 amino acids. Germline CDR1 and CDR2: DFQATT and SNEGSKA (reference sequence). The CDR3 DNA reads TGCAGTGCTAGAGGGCCGTTAGCGGGAGGCCACAATGAGCAGGTCTTC. It codes for CSARGPLAGGHNEQVF.

For this clonotype: Germline is not matched at one junction end, which may reflect a read error. This chain's CDR3 is CAGSPRDRSYGQYF. The CDR3 region has the DNA TGTGCCGGCAGCCCACGGGACAGGTCCTACGGGCAGTACTTC. The V gene is TRBV7-9, the J gene TRBJ2-7; TRBD1 aligns across 8 bases. CDR1 is SEHNR, CDR2 FQNEAQ, per germline (reference sequence). This CDR3 contains 14 residues.

In its sample, this clonotype is medium-sized. The chain employs TRBV10-3 and TRBJ2-1; no definite D call. V dropped 1 base and J dropped 9 bases, with 10 bases sitting between them. CDR1 ENHRY and CDR2 SYGVKD come from the germline V gene. This CDR3 is 13 amino acids long. CDR3 sequence (DNA): TGTGCCATCAGTGAGTGGGTCAGCCCTGAGCAGTTCTTC. As protein: CAISEWVSPEQFF.

This chain joins TRBV6-1 and TRBJ2-3; 10 nucleotides agree with TRBD1. J gave up 4 bases and V 1 base, and 2 bases lay outside the gene matches. The germline gives CDR1 MNHNS, CDR2 SASEGT. This CDR3 has 15 amino acids. CDR3 residues: CASSEVGQGPDTQYF. CDR3 DNA sequence: TGTGCCAGCAGTGAAGTGGGACAGGGGCCAGATACGCAGTATTTT.